The source of this TCR beta chain is a study of vaccination and CD4 T cells after COVID-19. For the study at large: Testing by nasal swab PCR showed convalescent patients to be SARS-CoV-2 positive; under ten were mild and one was severe.

Regarding this clonotype: Its antigen remains unidentified.

TCRdb itself ran the PCR reads through MiXCR, one entry per CDR3 protein. The sample gives over 15,000 distinct CDR3 sequences, about 70% of which show up once; more than 0.95% is in the top ten. The study's findings and limits: Investigators enrolled relatively few convalescent patients and included no early post-infection timepoints.

The CDR3 extends over 17 amino acids. The germline CDR1 and CDR2 sequences are DFQATT and SNEGSKA (reference sequence). Trimming cost V 3 bases and J 6 bases, with 24 bases left between them. The specimen was CD4+ T cells from blood, collected after SARS-CoV-2 vaccination. The sequence came from a human donor who had recovered from COVID-19. This chain joins TRBV20-1 and TRBJ1-5; D possibly corresponds to TRBD1 (5 bases). The CDR3: CSARIPSGLLSGQPQHF. CDR3 coding DNA: TGCAGTGCTAGGATTCCCTCGGGGCTTCTTTCGGGTCAGCCCCAGCATTTT.